This T cell receptor beta chain is from a study of early T cells in non-severe SARS-CoV-2 infection. Germline CDR1 is MNHEY and CDR2 is SVGAGI. The V end lost 5 bases, the J end lost 7 bases, and 14 bases lay between the germline ends. The CDR3 is made up of 13 amino acids. Each CDR3 protein is one row after TCRdb ran MiXCR on the 5' RACE reads. The table lists roughly 67,000 distinct CDR3 sequences, roughly a tenth of them singletons. This clonotype was observed a handful of times. The sequenced material came from whole blood. This TCR came from an adult who was a healthcare worker with PCR-confirmed SARS-CoV-2 infection or an uninfected control (not recorded which). The rearrangement joins TRBV6-5 to TRBJ1-2; D is ambiguous. The CDR3 DNA reads as TGTGCCAGCAGTCCCGCCATTGGAGGTGGCTACACCTTC. Amino acids: CASSPAIGGGYTF.